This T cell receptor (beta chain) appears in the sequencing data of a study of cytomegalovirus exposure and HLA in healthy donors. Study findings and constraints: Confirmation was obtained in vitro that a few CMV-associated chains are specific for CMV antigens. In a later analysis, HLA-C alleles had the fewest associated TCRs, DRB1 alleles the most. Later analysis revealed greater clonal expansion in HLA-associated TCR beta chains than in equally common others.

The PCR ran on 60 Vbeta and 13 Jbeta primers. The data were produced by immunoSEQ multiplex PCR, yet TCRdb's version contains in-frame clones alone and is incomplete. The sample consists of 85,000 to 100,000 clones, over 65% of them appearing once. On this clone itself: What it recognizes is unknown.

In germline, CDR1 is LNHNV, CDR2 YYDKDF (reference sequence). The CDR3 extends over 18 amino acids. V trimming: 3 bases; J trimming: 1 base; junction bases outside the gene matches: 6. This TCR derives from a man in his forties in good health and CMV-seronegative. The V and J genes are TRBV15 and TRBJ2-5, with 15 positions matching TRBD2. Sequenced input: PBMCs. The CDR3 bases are TGTGCCACCAGCAGGGGAAGGACTAGCGGGGGGGCCCAAGAGACCCAGTACTTC. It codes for CATSRGRTSGGAQETQYF.